These T cell receptor beta chains were read from a single sample in a study of cytomegalovirus exposure and HLA in healthy donors. This table comes from immunoSEQ multiplex PCR, and its TCRdb copy is limited to in-frame clones, with some not included. The sample includes around 100,000 clones. The sequencing sample was made of PBMCs. The receptors derive from a man aged 25-40 years in good health and CMV-seronegative. The CDR3 runs from the conserved cysteine through the conserved F or W. D genes are given only for firm matches.

V	D	J	DNA	CDR3
TRBV5-4	-	TRBJ2-5	TGTGCCAGCAACCTTGGGGGCAGGGAAGAGACCCAGTACTTC	CASNLGGREETQYF
TRBV6-1	-	TRBJ1-1	TGTGCCAGCAGTCCTACGAGGAGGGAAGCTTTCTTT	CASSPTRREAFF
TRBV7-2	TRBD2	TRBJ2-1	TGTGCTACCCGGCGGGGGGGGTCCTACAATGAGCAGTTCTTC	CATRRGGSYNEQFF
TRBV13	-	TRBJ2-5	TGTGCCAGCAGCTTAGGAAAGCAACCCAAGACCCAGTACTTC	CASSLGKQPKTQYF
TRBV5-1	-	TRBJ2-7	TGCGCCAGCAGATCCAGAGGCGGGAACGAGCAGTACTTC	CASRSRGGNEQYF
TRBV2	-	TRBJ1-1	TGTGCCAGCAGTACTTGGGACATAACTCTCACTGAAGCTTTCTTT	CASSTWDITLTEAFF
TRBV5-1	-	TRBJ1-2	TGCGCCAGCAGCTTTGGAGGGTCCCTTAACTATGGCTACACCTTC	CASSFGGSLNYGYTF
TRBV6-5	-	TRBJ2-6	TGTGCCAGCAGTTACTCTATGGAGGCTGGGGCCAACGTCCTGACTTTC	CASSYSMEAGANVLTF
TRBV29-1	-	TRBJ1-4	TGCAGCGTCTGGGGGGGCCCAACTAATGAAAAACTGTTTTTT	CSVWGGPTNEKLFF
TRBV18	-	TRBJ1-5	TGTGCCAGCTCACAGACAGTGAATAGCAATCAGCCCCAGCATTTT	CASSQTVNSNQPQHF
TRBV19	TRBD1	TRBJ1-5	TGTGCCAGTAGAGAGGGGGCCCTAGGCAATCAGCCCCAGCATTTT	CASREGALGNQPQHF
TRBV28	TRBD1	TRBJ1-5	TGTGCCAGCAGTTTATTCGGGACAGGGGGTCAGCCCCAGCATTTT	CASSLFGTGGQPQHF
TRBV29-1	-	TRBJ2-1	TGCAGCGTACCACGGGGGGGACAGGGCCACAATGAGCAGTTCTTC	CSVPRGGQGHNEQFF
TRBV19	-	TRBJ2-6	TGTGCCAGTAGTATAGATCCGGCCAGGGTTATCTCTGGGGCCAACGTCCTGACTTTC	CASSIDPARVISGANVLTF
TRBV5-1	TRBD1	TRBJ1-3	TGCGCCAGCAGCCCAACCGGGACAGAAAGAAACACCATATATTTT	CASSPTGTERNTIYF
TRBV7-8	-	TRBJ2-7	TGTGCCAGCACCCTGGGGGGATACGAGCAGTACTTC	CASTLGGYEQYF
TRBV11-2	-	TRBJ2-7	TGTGCCAGCAGCACTTCTCGCCAGCAGTACTTC	CASSTSRQQYF
TRBV7-2	-	TRBJ2-5	TGTGCCAGCAGCTTAATGGCGGGGACTGAGACCCAGTACTTC	CASSLMAGTETQYF
TRBV6-4	TRBD1	TRBJ2-2	TGTGCCAGCAGCGCCGGGACAGGGTGGTCCGGGGAGCTGTTTTTT	CASSAGTGWSGELFF
TRBV4-3	-	TRBJ2-3	TGCGCCAGCAGCCAGGGAGACTTCAGCACAGATACGCAGTATTTT	CASSQGDFSTDTQYF
TRBV11-2	-	TRBJ2-2	TGTGCCAGCAGCTCGGTCAGGGGAAAGAACGGGGAGCTGTTTTTT	CASSSVRGKNGELFF
TRBV19	TRBD2	TRBJ2-5	TGTGCCAGTAGTATAGTACGGGGGGGAGGAGAGACCCAGTACTTC	CASSIVRGGGETQYF
TRBV10-3	TRBD1	TRBJ2-7	TGTGCCATCAGTGAGTCCACAGGGGGAATATCCTACGAGCAGTACTTC	CAISESTGGISYEQYF
TRBV7-6	-	TRBJ2-7	TGTGCCAGCAGCTTAGAGACGTCAGGGTTGTTCTACGAGCAGTACTTC	CASSLETSGLFYEQYF
TRBV29-1	TRBD1	TRBJ1-5	TGCAGCGCCCGGCAAGAGGGCGACAGGGTTTTTCAGCCCCAGCATTTT	CSARQEGDRVFQPQHF
TRBV18	TRBD1	TRBJ1-1	TGTGCCAGCTCACCACTAAACAGGGGTCGAGAGAACACTGAAGCTTTCTTT	CASSPLNRGRENTEAFF
TRBV12-5	-	TRBJ1-3	TGTGCTAGTGGTTTGCCAAACTTCGGCTCTGGAAACACCATATATTTT	CASGLPNFGSGNTIYF
TRBV6-1	TRBD2	TRBJ2-3	TGTGCCAGCATCTGGGGACTAGCGGGGGCAGATACGCAGTATTTT	CASIWGLAGADTQYF
TRBV10-3	TRBD1	TRBJ2-3	TGTGCCATCCGTACTGGACAGGGGAGAACAGATACGCAGTATTTT	CAIRTGQGRTDTQYF
TRBV5-1	-	TRBJ1-1	TGCGCCAGCAGCTTGTTTGCAGGGAGGACTGAAGCTTTCTTT	CASSLFAGRTEAFF
TRBV28	-	TRBJ1-5	TGTGCCAGCAGTATTCGGTATAGCAATCAGCCCCAGCATTTT	CASSIRYSNQPQHF
TRBV6-5	-	TRBJ1-2	TGTGCCAGCAGTTACAATGGCAGAGGCTATGGCTACACCTTC	CASSYNGRGYGYTF
TRBV6-5	-	TRBJ2-2	TGTGCCAGCAGAACGAGGGCCACCGGGGAGCTGTTTTTT	CASRTRATGELFF
TRBV2	TRBD1	TRBJ2-2	TGTGCCAGCAGGTTGGACAGGGGGCGAACCGGGGAGCTGTTTTTT	CASRLDRGRTGELFF
TRBV7-6	TRBD2	TRBJ2-3	TGTGCCAGCAGCCCCGGGCTAGCGGGGTCCCGGGGGCCAGATACGCAGTATTTT	CASSPGLAGSRGPDTQYF
TRBV6-1	TRBD1	TRBJ1-2	TGTGCCAGCTACGGGACAGGGAAAGACTACACCTTC	CASYGTGKDYTF
TRBV19	TRBD2	TRBJ2-5	TGTGCCAGTAGTATTGCCGGGACTAGAATGGAGACCCAGTACTTC	CASSIAGTRMETQYF
TRBV5-1	TRBD2	TRBJ2-7	TGCGCCAGCAGCCTGGAAAGCGGGGGGGCCTACGAGCAGTACTTC	CASSLESGGAYEQYF
TRBV7-9	-	TRBJ1-2	TGTGCCAGCAGCTTAGTGGCTCAGGGCTATGGCTACACCTTC	CASSLVAQGYGYTF
TRBV18	TRBD2	TRBJ2-1	TGTGCCAGCTCACCACCCGCTAGCGGAAAAAACAATGAGCAGTTCTTC	CASSPPASGKNNEQFF
TRBV7-7	-	TRBJ2-1	TGTGCCAGCAGCGCGGGACAGTACAATGAGCAGTTCTTC	CASSAGQYNEQFF
TRBV15	-	TRBJ1-5	TGTGCCACCAGCAGAGCTGGGGGCGATCAGCCCCAGCATTTT	CATSRAGGDQPQHF
TRBV10-3	-	TRBJ2-2	TGTGCCATCAGTCCCTGGGGATCGGGGTTACTAACGAACACCGGGGAGCTGTTTTTT	CAISPWGSGLLTNTGELFF
TRBV18	-	TRBJ2-1	TGTGCCAGCTCACCACCGTGGAGCAAGGGGGACAATGAGCAGTTCTTC	CASSPPWSKGDNEQFF
TRBV27	-	TRBJ2-1	TGTGCCAGCAGTTTATTTTCCCGGGGTTCCTACAATGAGCAGTTCTTC	CASSLFSRGSYNEQFF
TRBV4-3	TRBD1	TRBJ1-2	TGCGCCAGCAGCCAAGAGTGGAGGACAGGGGATCCAGTAAGGGGCTACACCTTC	CASSQEWRTGDPVRGYTF
TRBV28	-	TRBJ1-3	TGTGCCAGCAGTTTATCGGCAGGTCCTCTTGGAAACACCATATATTTT	CASSLSAGPLGNTIYF
TRBV12-1	-	TRBJ2-5	TGTGCCAGCAGTCCCGTCGGGATGGATCAAGAAGAGACCCAGTACTTC	CASSPVGMDQEETQYF
TRBV7-7	TRBD2	TRBJ2-7	TGTGCCAGCAGCCCCACCCTGGGGGGGGAGCAGTACTTC	CASSPTLGGEQYF
TRBV6-1	TRBD2	TRBJ2-1	TGTGCCAGCAGTGAAGCGAGACTAGCGGGGGGCAATGAGCAGTTCTTC	CASSEARLAGGNEQFF
TRBV18	-	TRBJ1-5	TGTGCCGGCTCCCCTAGACGTCGAAGGCAGCCCCAGCATTTT	CAGSPRRRRQPQHF
TRBV6-1	TRBD2	TRBJ2-1	TGTGCCAGCAGTTGTAGCGGGGGGGACAATGAGCAGTTCTTC	CASSCSGGDNEQFF
TRBV15	TRBD1	TRBJ1-4	TGTGCCACCAGCAGGGGGACAGGCTATAATGAAAAACTGTTTTTT	CATSRGTGYNEKLFF
TRBV30	TRBD1	TRBJ2-5	TGTGCCTGGAGTGGGACAGGGGGTTGGGAGACCCAGTACTTC	CAWSGTGGWETQYF
TRBV6-4	TRBD1	TRBJ1-2	TGTGCCAGCAGTGATTACAGGGGCTATGGCTACACCTTC	CASSDYRGYGYTF